Below are 25 T cell receptor beta chains sequenced from a single sample in a study of cytomegalovirus exposure and HLA in healthy donors (dated by TCRdb to about 2017). Library construction relied on the immunoSEQ multiplex PCR assay. A mixture of 60 forward primers for TCR Vbeta segments and 13 reverse primers for TCR Jbeta segments was used in the multiplex PCR. The immuneACCESS repertoire file appears here via TCRdb, limited to in-frame rearrangements. These files lack a portion of the clones; in checked studies, under half of the deficit traces to unresolved V genes, and the cause of the others is not known. Present in this sample are 77,000 or so clones, approximately 71% of which were seen just once. The ten most abundant clones make up roughly 7.1% of the sample. Input material: PBMCs. The origin of the receptors is a woman aged 40-49 years in good health and CMV-seronegative.

V usage is TRBV29-1 and J usage is TRBJ2-3; TRBD2 matches 9 bases. This CDR3 is 14 amino acids long. Trimming removed 6 bases from V and 0 bases from J; junction bases left unmatched: 4. Germline loops: CDR1 SQVTM, CDR2 ANQGSEA. The CDR3 spells CSVRTSASTDTQYF. CDR3 bases: TGCAGCGTAAGGACTAGCGCTAGCACAGATACGCAGTATTTT.

This rearrangement joins TRBV27 to TRBJ2-5, with 9 bases matching TRBD1. Germline CDR1 MNHEY, CDR2 SMNVEV (reference sequence). CDR3 size: 18 residues. Losses at the gene ends were 5 bases for V and 5 bases for J; bases not matched to a gene: 18. The CDR3 loop reads CASSRSQTRDRVRETQYF. In nucleotides, the CDR3 is TGTGCCAGCAGTAGAAGCCAAACCCGGGACAGGGTAAGGGAGACCCAGTACTTC.

The CDR3 region is CAWRTGSNYGYTF. In DNA form, the CDR3 reads TGTGCCTGGAGGACAGGTTCTAACTATGGCTACACCTTC. The chain has TRBV30 and TRBJ1-2; the D gene is possibly TRBD1 (6 bases). This CDR3 is 13 amino acids long. V was pared by 3 bases and J by 0 bases, with 8 bases between. The germline gives CDR1 GTSNPN, CDR2 SVGIG (reference sequence).

The chain couples TRBV14 to TRBJ1-1, with D hard to call. Between the trimmed V and J ends, which lost 4 bases and 0 bases, there was a span of 6 bases. The CDR3 totals 13 residues. Germline values: CDR1 SGHDN, CDR2 FVKESK. DNA of the CDR3: TGTGCCAGCAGCCTGGCAGTGAACACTGAAGCTTTCTTT. Its translation: CASSLAVNTEAFF.

This clone was found a few times. This rearrangement joins TRBV15 to TRBJ2-1, with 7 bases that match TRBD2. V lost 11 bases to trimming and J lost 2 bases; unmatched junction nucleotides: 6. The CDR3 extends over 13 amino acids. Germline CDR1 is LNHNV and CDR2 is YYDKDF (reference sequence). CDR3 sequence: CAVGREPYNEQFF. The CDR3 coding sequence is TGTGCCGTGGGGAGGGAGCCCTACAATGAGCAGTTCTTC.

This sequence joins TRBV7-9 and TRBJ2-2, with 8 bases aligning to TRBD2. The CDR3 is made up of 15 amino acids. V gave up 5 bases and J gave up 3 bases; unmatched junction bases: 5. Germline assignment: CDR1 SEHNR and CDR2 FQNEAQ (reference sequence). The CDR3 sequence is CASSQLAGHTGELFF. In nucleotides, the CDR3 is TGTGCCAGCAGCCAATTAGCGGGGCACACCGGGGAGCTGTTTTTT.

V is TRBV6-6 and J is TRBJ1-2; 7 bases fit TRBD1. CDR3 size: 16 residues. Germline CDR1 reads MNHNY; CDR2 reads SVGAGI (reference sequence). J gave up 2 bases and V 2 bases, and 8 bases lay outside the gene matches. DNA of the CDR3: TGTGCCAGCAGTTACCGGGACAGTTTAGCGAACTATGGCTACACCTTC. Its protein is CASSYRDSLANYGYTF.

This clone occurred a few times. The chain is built from TRBV5-4 and TRBJ1-1; no definite D call. CDR1 and CDR2 from the germline V gene are SGHNT and YYREEE (reference sequence). This CDR3 is built from 13 residues. V shed 6 bases and J shed 1 base, with 10 bases lying between them. DNA of the CDR3: TGTGCCAGCAAAGACTCTGGGAACACTGAAGCTTTCTTT. Residues: CASKDSGNTEAFF.

The chain carries TRBV19 and TRBJ1-5, with D possibly TRBD1 on 5 matching bases. The CDR3 loop spans 17 amino acids. V was cut by 5 bases and J by 4 bases, with 21 bases left in between. Germline CDR1 reads LNHDA; CDR2 reads SQIVND (reference sequence). CDR3 in DNA: TGTGCCAGTAGTGCACCGGGACTCTTCGTCCGGAATCAGCCCCAGCATTTT. This sequence encodes CASSAPGLFVRNQPQHF.

The chain has TRBV5-1 and TRBJ1-4, with a possible D match to TRBD1 (6 bases). The CDR3 length is 14 residues. Germline V lookup: CDR1 SGHRS, CDR2 YFSETQ. V shed 7 bases and J shed 1 base, with 11 bases lying between them. The CDR3 here is CASGPQGTNEKLFF. CDR3 coding DNA: TGCGCCAGCGGCCCACAGGGAACTAATGAAAAACTGTTTTTT.

The J gene is TRBJ2-7, the V gene TRBV2; 9 positions agree with TRBD1. CDR1 SNHLY and CDR2 FYNNEI come from the germline V gene. The CDR3 runs to 12 residues. V trimming: 8 bases; J trimming: 2 bases; junction bases outside the gene matches: 1. DNA for the CDR3: TGTGCCAGCGGACAGGGGACCTACGAGCAGTACTTC. This sequence encodes CASGQGTYEQYF.

This chain joins TRBV29-1 and TRBJ2-7, with TRBD1 identical over 7 bases. Germline lookup yields CDR1 SQVTM and CDR2 ANQGSEA. Trimming at V came to 4 bases and at J to 2 bases, leaving 11 bases not matched to a gene. The CDR3 consists of 15 residues. The CDR3 DNA reads as TGCAGCGTTGCTTGGCAAGGGGACAGTACCTACGAGCAGTACTTC. It is translated as CSVAWQGDSTYEQYF.

The chain joins TRBV21-1 to TRBJ2-3; the table's D call, TRBD2, was not checked against the DNA. TRBV21-1 is a known pseudogene. The CDR3 is made up of 18 amino acids. CDR3 in amino acids: CASSRGLAGDELKRTQYF. In nucleotides, the CDR3 is TGTGCCAGCAGCAGGGGACTAGCGGGAGATGAGTTGAAGCGGACGCAGTATTTT.

The rearrangement links TRBV7-9 to TRBJ1-1, with 8 bases lining up with TRBD1. CDR3 size: 12 residues. Trimming at V came to 5 bases and at J to 13 bases, leaving 9 bases not matched to a gene. Germline values: CDR1 SEHNR, CDR2 FQNEAQ (reference sequence). The CDR3, as DNA: TGTGCCAGCAGCGCCCAGACAGGGGCTCGTTTCTTT. Protein sequence: CASSAQTGARFF.

The rearrangement joins TRBV7-2 to TRBJ1-1; TRBD1 is a possible D gene (5 bases). Germline lookup yields CDR1 SGHTA and CDR2 FQGNSA. The CDR3 length is 15 residues. The ends were cut back, 1 base at V and 2 bases at J, with 11 bases in the middle. CDR3 sequence (DNA): TGTGCCAGCAGCTTAGGGGCAGGACATAACACTGAAGCTTTCTTT. Amino acid sequence: CASSLGAGHNTEAFF.

This clone was counted once. The chain has TRBV11-3 and TRBJ2-5, with D perhaps TRBD1 (5 bases). Germline V gene lookup returns CDR1 SGHNT and CDR2 YENEEA. Trimming stripped 1 base from V and 8 bases from J, with 11 bases between. The CDR3 loop spans 13 amino acids. CDR3 in DNA: TGTGCCAGCAGCTTAGTACCCCAGGGTACCCAGTACTTC. It translates to CASSLVPQGTQYF.

The chain joins TRBV7-2 to TRBJ1-5; no firm D call. Trimming shortened V by 1 base and J by 2 bases, and 6 bases separated the two germline ends. Germline V gene data show CDR1 as SGHTA and CDR2 as FQGNSA. The CDR3 runs 14 residues. This chain's CDR3 is CASSLEEGNQPQHF. The DNA of the CDR3 is TGTGCCAGCAGCTTAGAAGAGGGCAATCAGCCCCAGCATTTT. The variable domain in full, with the rest retrieved from reference TRBV7-2 and TRBJ1-5, is GAGVSQSPSNKVTEKGKDVELRCDPISGHTALYWYRQSLGQGLEFLIYFQGNSAPDKSGLPSDRFSAERTGGSVSTLTIQRTQQEDSAVYLCASSLEEGNQPQHFGDGTRLSIL.

The CDR3 coding sequence is TGTGCCAGCAGCGGCGGCCTGGCCGAGCAGTACTTC. Amino acid sequence: CASSGGLAEQYF. V is TRBV5-6 and J is TRBJ2-7, with D unclear. The V gene's germline CDR1 is SGHDT and CDR2 YYEEEE. Trimming stripped 4 bases from V and 6 bases from J, with 11 bases between. The CDR3 runs 12 residues.

V and J are TRBV7-3 and TRBJ2-1; D perhaps matches TRBD2 (5 bases). Trimming stripped 5 bases from V and 4 bases from J, with 15 bases between. From germline, CDR1 is SGHTA and CDR2 FQGTGA. There are 15 residues in the CDR3. The CDR3 is CASSATGPGYNEQFF. CDR3 DNA sequence: TGTGCCAGCAGCGCAACCGGGCCGGGGTACAATGAGCAGTTCTTC.

This rearrangement joins TRBV30 to TRBJ1-4; TRBD1 might be the D (6 bases). The germline gives CDR1 GTSNPN, CDR2 SVGIG (reference sequence). This CDR3 is built from 13 residues. Deletions cut 5 bases from V and 5 bases from J, with 12 bases between. In nucleotides, the CDR3 is TGTGCCTGGGTGACGGGGGGCAATGAAAAACTGTTTTTT. Residues: CAWVTGGNEKLFF.

The chain joins TRBV7-9 to TRBJ2-2; no clear D. The V gene lost 2 bases and the J gene lost 6 bases, with 4 bases spanning the gap. The CDR3 is 12 amino acids. The germline V gene has CDR1 SEHNR and CDR2 FQNEAQ (reference sequence). CDR3 loop: CASSLFAGELFF. The CDR3 region has the DNA TGTGCCAGCAGCTTATTCGCCGGGGAGCTGTTTTTT.

The chain joins TRBV2 to TRBJ2-1; a possible D gene is TRBD2 (5 bases). The V gene lost 3 bases and the J gene lost 3 bases, with 12 bases spanning the gap. Germline CDR1 is SNHLY and CDR2 is FYNNEI. The CDR3 sequence is 15 residues long. The CDR3 spells CASSEELGNYNEQFF. CDR3 DNA: TGTGCCAGCAGTGAGGAACTCGGGAACTACAATGAGCAGTTCTTC. The full variable domain, rest sourced from reference TRBV2 and TRBJ2-1, is EPEVTQTPSHQVTQMGQEVILRCVPISNHLYFYWYRQILGQKVEFLVSFYNNEISEKSEIFDDQFSVERPDGSNFTLKIRSTKLEDSAMYFCASSEELGNYNEQFFGPGTRLTVL.

This clone appeared once. The chain couples TRBV30 to TRBJ2-7; D unclear. Germline CDR1 GTSNPN, CDR2 SVGIG (reference sequence). The V and J ends lost 4 bases and 0 bases respectively, with 16 bases between them. The CDR3 is made up of 15 amino acids. The chain's CDR3 is CAWTPGSISSYEQYF. The CDR3 nucleotides read TGTGCCTGGACCCCCGGGTCTATTAGCTCCTACGAGCAGTACTTC.

This chain connects TRBV2 to TRBJ1-6, with D possibly matching TRBD1 (5 bases). The germline V gene encodes CDR1 SNHLY and CDR2 FYNNEI. The V end was cut by 4 bases, the J end by 6 bases, with 7 bases between. This CDR3 spans 13 amino acids. CDR3 amino acids: CASSGDSNSPLHF. CDR3 in DNA: TGTGCCAGCAGTGGAGACAGTAATTCACCCCTCCACTTT.

This clone was seen only a few times. Additional DNA sequences in this sample encode the identical CDR3. The gene calls are TRBV7-3 and TRBJ2-7, with 7 bases lining up with TRBD1. With V trimmed by 4 bases and J by 2 bases, 2 bases remained unmatched. Germline assignment: CDR1 SGHTA and CDR2 FQGTGA. This CDR3 region has 13 residues. CDR3 residues: CASSSGQTYEQYF. The DNA of the CDR3 is TGTGCCAGCAGCTCGGGACAGACCTACGAGCAGTACTTC.